This T cell receptor beta chain was recovered during a study of cytomegalovirus exposure and HLA in healthy donors. Both 60 Vbeta primers and 13 Jbeta primers went into the PCR. How the authors handled the data: Tens of millions of unique TCR beta chains, about 11 million of them shared, were counted by a later analysis. Repertoires were generated with immunoSEQ multiplex PCR, while TCRdb's copy carries only in-frame clones and drops some. Clonal size and the V and J genes are those of that table, whereas D and trimming came from the DNA. The data hold some 110,000 clones, with 70% to 80% observed a single time. There are 15 residues in the CDR3. The V end was cut by 2 bases, the J end by 0 bases, with 10 bases between. Germline V CDR1 and CDR2: MGHRA, YSYEKL. With regard to this clone: Its antigen remains unidentified.

Study-wide results and limits: The Asian-associated ancestry cluster reportedly had fewer N-insertions than the roughly 670-donor mean in a later analysis. HLA alleles were associated with 16,000 or so TCR beta sequences in a later analysis at 0.05 false discovery rate.

The sample consisted of PBMCs. The receptor was derived from a man between 50 and 59 years old in good health and CMV-seropositive. The chain joins TRBV4-1 to TRBJ2-5; D possibly corresponds to TRBD2 (6 bases). The DNA of the CDR3 is TGCGCCAGCAGCCAACCCAGGGACTACCAAGAGACCCAGTACTTC. Its translation: CASSQPRDYQETQYF.